This T cell receptor (beta chain) appears in the sequencing data of a study of pediatric ulcerative colitis (dated by TCRdb to between 2018 and 2020). Background for the entire study: Several ulcerative colitis patients had pancolitis and two had left-sided colitis, with histology consistent with ulcerative colitis in all. About nine newly diagnosed, treatment-naive pediatric ulcerative colitis patients and a handful of non-IBD control children each provided paired blood and rectal samples. By Pediatric Ulcerative Colitis Activity Index, two patients had mild disease, four had moderate disease and three had acute severe colitis. What the study reported, not specific to this receptor: The healthy control group was small, consisting of only four individuals. Two rectal CDR3 clonotypes were present in all ulcerative colitis patients and in none of the controls. For technical reasons, substantially fewer templates were yielded by the blood samples of a couple of patients, and these blood samples were excluded from blood-rectal overlap analysis. Because repertoires came from total lymphocyte DNA, patterns in rare subsets such as regulatory T cells may not be reflected. Clonal overlap between a subject's own blood and rectum was significantly greater in ulcerative colitis patients than in controls, which suggests more T cell trafficking to inflamed tissue. Features of the rectal repertoire distinguished controls, mild-moderate colitis patients and acute severe colitis patients, and in acute severe colitis, rectal diversity was reduced because of clonal expansions.

With regard to this clone: Its antigen specificity is not known. Base qualities are not at hand, and no much larger clone is one base apart.

V and J lose 5 bases and 6 bases, and a span of 14 bases separates them. The germline V gene gives CDR1 as MNHEY and CDR2 as SVGAGI. From the cysteine through the phenylalanine, the CDR3 covers 14 amino acids. The read is trimmed to its CDR3 DNA, 42 bases read in frame from base 1. Through the immunoSEQ TRB Survey service, multiplex V and J primers were used to amplify rearranged CDR3 beta regions from genomic DNA. To keep sequencing depth the same across samples, survey-level depth of up to 500,000 reads per sample was applied. Libraries were purified and pooled, and sequencing was performed on Illumina technology. The authors processed their data as follows. immunoSEQ online tools were used for productive clonality, sample overlap, pairwise scatters, CDR3 beta length, V/D/J gene usage and productiveness. Calculated diversity was defined as the number of unique rearrangements divided by total templates, multiplied by 100, and Shannon and Simpson indices were computed as well. Principal component analysis was performed on Z-score normalized data with the R prcomp function and the ggbiplot package. Morisita's index was used to quantify the clonal overlap between blood and rectum within each subject. TCRdb provides this immuneACCESS table in a form limited to in-frame rearrangements. Some clones are lacking; in checked studies, under half of them reflect an unresolved V gene, and why the rest are absent is not known. V and J calls and clone size are given by that table; D and trimming were obtained from the DNA. In all, the sample holds about 64,000 clones, and about three quarters of those were seen once. In total, the top ten clones hold roughly 5.2% of the sample.

No immunosuppressive medication had been given to the ulcerative colitis patients before the diagnostic colonoscopy. Blood was sampled at the same time as the colonoscopy. The Wizard kit (Promega) was used to extract genomic DNA from blood and intestinal samples. The sequence joins TRBV6-5 to TRBJ1-5, and possibly TRBD1, on 5 matching bases. The sequencing sample was made of blood. This TCR was recovered from a boy younger than 18 with moderate ulcerative colitis. CDR3 protein: CASSPWGGAQPQHF. Here is the DNA: TGTGCCAGCAGTCCCTGGGGAGGGGCTCAGCCCCAGCATTTT.